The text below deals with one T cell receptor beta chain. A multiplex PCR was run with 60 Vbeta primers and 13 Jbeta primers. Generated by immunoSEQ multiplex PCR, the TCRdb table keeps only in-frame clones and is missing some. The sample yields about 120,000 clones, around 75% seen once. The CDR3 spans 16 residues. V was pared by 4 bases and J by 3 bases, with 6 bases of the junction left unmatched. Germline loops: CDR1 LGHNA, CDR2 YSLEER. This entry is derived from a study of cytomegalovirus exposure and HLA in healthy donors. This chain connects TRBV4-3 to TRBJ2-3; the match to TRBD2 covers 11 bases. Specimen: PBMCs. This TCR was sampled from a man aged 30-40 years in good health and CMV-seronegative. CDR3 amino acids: CASSRQTSGETDTQYF. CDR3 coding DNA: TGCGCCAGCAGCCGTCAGACTAGCGGGGAAACAGATACGCAGTATTTT.